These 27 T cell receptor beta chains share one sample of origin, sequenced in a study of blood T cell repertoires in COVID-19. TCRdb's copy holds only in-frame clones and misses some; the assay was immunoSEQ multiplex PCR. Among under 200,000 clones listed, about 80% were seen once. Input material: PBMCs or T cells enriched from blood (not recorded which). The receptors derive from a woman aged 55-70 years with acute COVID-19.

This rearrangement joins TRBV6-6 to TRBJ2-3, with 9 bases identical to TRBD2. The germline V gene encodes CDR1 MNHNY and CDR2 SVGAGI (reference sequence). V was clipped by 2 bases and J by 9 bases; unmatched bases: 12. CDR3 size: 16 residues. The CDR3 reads CASSYAGGRPTSTQYF. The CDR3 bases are TGTGCCAGCAGTTACGCGGGGGGGAGACCTACCTCCACGCAGTATTTT.

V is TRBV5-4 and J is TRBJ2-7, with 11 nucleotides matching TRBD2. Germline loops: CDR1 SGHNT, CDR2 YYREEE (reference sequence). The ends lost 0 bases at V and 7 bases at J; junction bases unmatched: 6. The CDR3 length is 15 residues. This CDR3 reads CASSLVLAGVREQYF. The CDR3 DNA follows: TGTGCCAGCAGCTTGGTACTAGCGGGAGTCAGAGAGCAGTACTTC.

DNA of the CDR3: TGTGCCAGTACAGGATCAGGGGGCAATCAGCCCCAGCATTTT. It yields the protein CASTGSGGNQPQHF. The chain is built from TRBV19 and TRBJ1-5, with a weak D call TRBD1 (6 bases). The V gene lost 7 bases and the J gene lost 2 bases, with 12 bases spanning the gap. The V gene's germline CDR1 is LNHDA and CDR2 SQIVND (reference sequence). The CDR3 loop spans 14 amino acids.

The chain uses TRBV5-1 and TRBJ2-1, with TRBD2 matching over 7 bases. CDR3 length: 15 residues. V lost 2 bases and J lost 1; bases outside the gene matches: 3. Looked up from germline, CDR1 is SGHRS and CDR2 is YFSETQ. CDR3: CASSFRDYSYNEQFF. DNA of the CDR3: TGCGCCAGCAGCTTCCGGGACTATTCCTACAATGAGCAGTTCTTC.

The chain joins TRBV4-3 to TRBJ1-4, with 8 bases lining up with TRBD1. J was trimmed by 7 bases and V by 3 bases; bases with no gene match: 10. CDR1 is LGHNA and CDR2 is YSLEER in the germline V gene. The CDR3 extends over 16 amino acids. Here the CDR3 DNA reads TGCGCCAGCAGCCAGGGTCGAGACAGGGGTGTTGAAAAACTGTTTTTT. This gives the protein CASSQGRDRGVEKLFF.

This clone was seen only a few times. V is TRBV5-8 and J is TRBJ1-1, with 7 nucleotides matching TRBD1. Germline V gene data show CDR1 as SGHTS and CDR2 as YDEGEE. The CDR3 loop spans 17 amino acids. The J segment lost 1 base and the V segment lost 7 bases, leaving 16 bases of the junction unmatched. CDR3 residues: CASSSWRGRKGNTEAFF. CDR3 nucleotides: TGTGCCAGCTCCTCGTGGAGGGGGCGCAAAGGGAACACTGAAGCTTTCTTT.

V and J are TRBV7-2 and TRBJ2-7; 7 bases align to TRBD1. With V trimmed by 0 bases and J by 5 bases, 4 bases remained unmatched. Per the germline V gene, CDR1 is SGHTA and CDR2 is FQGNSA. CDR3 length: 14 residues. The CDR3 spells CASSLAGTVNEQYF. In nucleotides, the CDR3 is TGTGCCAGCAGCTTAGCGGGGACAGTTAACGAGCAGTACTTC.

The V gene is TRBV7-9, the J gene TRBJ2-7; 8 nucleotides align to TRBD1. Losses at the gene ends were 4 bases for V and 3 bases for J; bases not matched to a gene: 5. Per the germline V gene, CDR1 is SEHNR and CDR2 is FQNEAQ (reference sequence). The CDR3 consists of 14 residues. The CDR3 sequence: CASSSSGGFYEQYF. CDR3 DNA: TGTGCCAGCAGCTCGTCAGGGGGCTTCTACGAGCAGTACTTC.

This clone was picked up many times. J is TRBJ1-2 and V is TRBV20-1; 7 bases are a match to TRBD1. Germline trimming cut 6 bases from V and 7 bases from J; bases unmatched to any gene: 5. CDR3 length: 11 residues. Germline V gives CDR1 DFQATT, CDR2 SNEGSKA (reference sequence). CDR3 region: CSATGSGGYTF. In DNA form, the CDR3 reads TGCAGTGCGACAGGGTCGGGTGGCTACACCTTC.

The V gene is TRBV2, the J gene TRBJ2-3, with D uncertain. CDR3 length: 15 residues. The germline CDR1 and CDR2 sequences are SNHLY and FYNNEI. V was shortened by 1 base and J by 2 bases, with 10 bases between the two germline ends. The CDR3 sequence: CASSEVTGNTDTQYF. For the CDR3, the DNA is TGTGCCAGCAGTGAAGTTACGGGTAACACAGATACGCAGTATTTT.

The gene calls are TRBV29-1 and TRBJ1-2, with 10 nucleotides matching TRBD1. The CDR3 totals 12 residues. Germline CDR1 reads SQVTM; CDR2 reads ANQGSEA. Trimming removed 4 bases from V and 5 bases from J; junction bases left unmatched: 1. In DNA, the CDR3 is TGCAGCGTTGTGGGACAGGGGTATGGCTACACCTTC. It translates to CSVVGQGYGYTF.

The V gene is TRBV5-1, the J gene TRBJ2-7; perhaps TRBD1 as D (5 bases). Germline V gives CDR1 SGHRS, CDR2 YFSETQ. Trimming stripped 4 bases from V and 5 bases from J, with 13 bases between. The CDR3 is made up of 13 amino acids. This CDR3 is CASSAGFENEQYF. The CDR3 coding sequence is TGCGCCAGCAGCGCAGGGTTTGAGAACGAGCAGTACTTC.

The CDR3 DNA follows: TGCGCCAGCAGCTTTAACGGAGGCTCTGGAAACACCATATATTTT. It specifies CASSFNGGSGNTIYF. This chain links TRBV5-1 with TRBJ1-3; no firm D call. Deletions cut 2 bases from V and 0 bases from J, with 9 bases between. The CDR3 totals 15 residues. The germline gives CDR1 SGHRS, CDR2 YFSETQ.

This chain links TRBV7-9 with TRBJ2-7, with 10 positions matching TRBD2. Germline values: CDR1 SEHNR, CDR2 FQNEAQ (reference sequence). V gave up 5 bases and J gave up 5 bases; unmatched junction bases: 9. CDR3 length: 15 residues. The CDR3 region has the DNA TGTGCCAGCAGCCTTTCAACTAGCGGGAACGACGAGCAGTACTTC. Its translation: CASSLSTSGNDEQYF.

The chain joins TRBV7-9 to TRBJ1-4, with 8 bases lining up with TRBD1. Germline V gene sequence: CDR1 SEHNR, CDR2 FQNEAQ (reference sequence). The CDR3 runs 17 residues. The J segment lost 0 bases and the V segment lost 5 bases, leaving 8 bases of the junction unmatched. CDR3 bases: TGTGCCAGCAGCCTCACAGGGGGGGAGGCAACTAATGAAAAACTGTTTTTT. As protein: CASSLTGGEATNEKLFF.

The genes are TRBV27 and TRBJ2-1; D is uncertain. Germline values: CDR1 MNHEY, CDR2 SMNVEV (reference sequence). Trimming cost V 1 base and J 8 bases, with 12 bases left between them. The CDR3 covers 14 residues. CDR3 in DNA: TGTGCCAGCAGTTTATATTCCGGCCAGGATGAGCAGTTCTTC. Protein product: CASSLYSGQDEQFF.

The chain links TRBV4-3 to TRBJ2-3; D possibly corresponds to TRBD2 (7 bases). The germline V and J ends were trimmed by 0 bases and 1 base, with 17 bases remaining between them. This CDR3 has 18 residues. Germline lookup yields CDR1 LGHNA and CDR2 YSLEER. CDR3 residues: CASSQEWFGGQGTDTQYF. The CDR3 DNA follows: TGCGCCAGCAGCCAAGAGTGGTTCGGGGGGCAGGGCACAGATACGCAGTATTTT.

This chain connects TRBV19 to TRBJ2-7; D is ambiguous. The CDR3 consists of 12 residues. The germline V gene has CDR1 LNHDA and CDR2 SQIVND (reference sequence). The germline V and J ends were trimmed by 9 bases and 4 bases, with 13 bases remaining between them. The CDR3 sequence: CARSTERYEQYF. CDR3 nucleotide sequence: TGTGCCAGGTCAACAGAAAGGTACGAGCAGTACTTC.

CDR3 loop: CASSQDKGAAAQYF. The CDR3 DNA is TGTGCCAGCAGCCAAGATAAAGGGGCCGCCGCGCAGTATTTT. The chain joins TRBV3-1 (or the pseudogene TRBV3-2) to TRBJ2-3; possibly TRBD1 for D (5 bases). Germline-derived CDR1 and CDR2 are LGHDT and YNNKEL (reference sequence). V was shortened by 0 bases and J by 10 bases, with 14 bases between the two germline ends. The CDR3 spans 14 residues.

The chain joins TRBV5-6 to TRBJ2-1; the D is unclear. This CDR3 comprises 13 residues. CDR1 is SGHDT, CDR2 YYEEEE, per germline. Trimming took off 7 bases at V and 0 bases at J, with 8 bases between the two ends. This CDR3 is CASQSVSYNEQFF. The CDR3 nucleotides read TGTGCCAGCCAGAGCGTCTCCTACAATGAGCAGTTCTTC.

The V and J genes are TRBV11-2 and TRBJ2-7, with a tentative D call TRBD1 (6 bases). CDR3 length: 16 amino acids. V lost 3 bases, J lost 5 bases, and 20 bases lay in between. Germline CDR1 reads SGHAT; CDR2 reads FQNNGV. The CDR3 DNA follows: TGTGCCAGCAGCTTCCTCACCGGACAGATTTCGGACGAGCAGTACGTC. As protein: CASSFLTGQISDEQYV.

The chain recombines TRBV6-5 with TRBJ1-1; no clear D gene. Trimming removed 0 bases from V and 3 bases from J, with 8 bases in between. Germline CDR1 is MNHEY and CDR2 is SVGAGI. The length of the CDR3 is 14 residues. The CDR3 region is CASSYSTEHTEAFF. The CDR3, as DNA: TGTGCCAGCAGTTACTCGACTGAGCACACTGAAGCTTTCTTT.

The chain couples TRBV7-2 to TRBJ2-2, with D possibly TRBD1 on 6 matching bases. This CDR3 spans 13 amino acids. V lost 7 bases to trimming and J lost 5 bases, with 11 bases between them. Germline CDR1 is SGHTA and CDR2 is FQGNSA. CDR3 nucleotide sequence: TGTGCCAGCACACCACAGGGAACCGGGGAGCTGTTTTTT. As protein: CASTPQGTGELFF.

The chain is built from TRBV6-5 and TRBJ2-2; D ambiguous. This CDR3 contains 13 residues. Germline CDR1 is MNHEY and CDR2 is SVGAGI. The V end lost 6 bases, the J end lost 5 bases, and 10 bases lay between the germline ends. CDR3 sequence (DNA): TGTGCCAGCAGCATGCAGGTAACCGGGGAGCTGTTTTTT. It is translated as CASSMQVTGELFF.

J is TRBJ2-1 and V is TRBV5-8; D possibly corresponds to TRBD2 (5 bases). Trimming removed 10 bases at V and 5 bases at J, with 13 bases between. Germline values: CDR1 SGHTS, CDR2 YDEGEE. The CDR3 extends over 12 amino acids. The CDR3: CAGRKRDNEQFF. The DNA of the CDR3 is TGTGCCGGGAGAAAGCGAGACAATGAGCAGTTCTTC.

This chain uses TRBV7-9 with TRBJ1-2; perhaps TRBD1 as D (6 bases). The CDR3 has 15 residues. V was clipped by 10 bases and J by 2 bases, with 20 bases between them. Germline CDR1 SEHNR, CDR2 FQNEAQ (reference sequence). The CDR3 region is CATRPAGAKNYGYTF. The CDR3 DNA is TGTGCCACGCGCCCAGCAGGGGCGAAGAACTATGGCTACACCTTC.

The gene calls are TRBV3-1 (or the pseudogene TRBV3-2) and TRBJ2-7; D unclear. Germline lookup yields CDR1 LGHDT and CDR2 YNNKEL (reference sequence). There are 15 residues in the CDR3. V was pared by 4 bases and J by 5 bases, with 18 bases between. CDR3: CASSLDTLTFHEQYF. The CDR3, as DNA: TGTGCCAGCAGCCTAGACACCCTAACTTTTCACGAGCAGTACTTC.